This paragraph reports one TCR beta chain. The target antigen is unknown. The read finishes 3 residues shy of the CDR3 end, and the germline J gene is used to complete it. This CDR3 spans 15 amino acids. Germline V gene lookup returns CDR1 SEHNR and CDR2 FQNEAQ (reference sequence). The sample is drawn from a study of Tregs in tolerant kidney transplant recipients. Regarding the study as a whole: Donor-specific Treg expansion exceeded global Treg expansion in tolerant patients, suggesting antigen drive. Expanding Tregs on activated donor B cells appeared to best identify donor-specific TCRbeta clones.

Related graft donors supplied nonmyeloablative bone marrow transplants, and mixed chimerism was transient. Unstimulated regulatory T cells (CD4+CD25+CD127-), CD4+CD25- non-regulatory cells, CD4 and CD8 cells were FACS-sorted from thawed PBMCs. Profiled with immunoSEQ multiplex PCR; TCRdb holds only in-frame clones, not every one. The listing contains about 14,000 clones. The clonotype originates from a human patient who received a combined kidney and bone marrow transplant. Some T cells may trace back to the graft donor. The chain links TRBV7-9 to TRBJ1-2; 8 nucleotides line up with TRBD1. The input for sequencing was CD8+ T cells from blood (PBMCs), taken 6 months after the transplant. The DNA read from the CDR3 is TGTGCCAGCAGCCCTAAGTCAGGGGGCTCCTACGAC. It translates to CASSPKSGGSYD. The whole CDR3 protein is CASSPKSGGSYDYTF.